This T cell receptor (beta chain) was recorded in a study of read filtering for tumor transcriptome and immune sequencing (dated by TCRdb to 2020 to 2021). Some background on the complete study: The cohort was composed of roughly 16 male and 11 to 15 female patients, with a mean age of about 68 years and an age range of about 47 to 85. TCR-region mapped reads per sample ranged from about 4.05 to 11 million with IR-seq versus only roughly 75 to 1273 with RNA-seq. Under revised international staging, roughly eight patients fell into R-ISS I, more than 15 into R-ISS II and over five into R-ISS III. Using the same bone marrow samples, the study compared TCR repertoires obtained by targeted immune repertoire sequencing with those obtained by bulk whole-transcriptome sequencing. After DNase treatment, whole-transcriptome libraries were prepared with the TruSeq RNA Access Library Prep Kit. As a main aim, a read-filtering strategy for immune repertoire data was addressed, with the specific question being whether clonotypes supported by a single read should be removed. General findings and caveats noted by the study authors: Clonotypes were captured by IR-seq at much higher depth and more reliably than by RNA-seq, and smaller IR-seq throughput was sufficient for identification of most shared clonotypes. In IR-seq, single-read clonotypes were approximately 81% of clonotypes but 3% to 4% of total reads; in RNA-seq they were about three quarters of clonotypes and approximately 40% of reads. The correlation between IR-seq and RNA-seq shared clonotype proportions rose when single-read clonotypes were removed. The sorted CD138-negative fraction was composed of a mixed bone marrow immune population rather than of purified T cells.

Bone marrow was sampled from every patient at the time of active disease. Ficoll-Hypaque density gradient centrifugation was used to isolate bone marrow mononuclear cells. CD138-negative cells were obtained by negative selection after labeling with CD138 magnetic microbeads on a MACS separator, removing myeloma plasma cells. Flow cytometry on an Attune NxT with CD138 antibodies was used to check the purity of the isolated cells. Total RNA was extracted using TRIzol reagent and was quantified on a NanoDrop spectrophotometer. For each patient, the CD138-negative bone marrow sample underwent paired RNA-seq and IR-seq. Starting from 400 ng RNA, TCR libraries were constructed with the Immunoverse kit using molecular barcoded adaptors that cover the alpha/delta and beta/gamma chains. The same RNA used for transcriptome sequencing was used for TCR library preparation. Sequencing of TCR libraries was carried out on an Illumina HiSeq 4000 with 2 x 150 cycles. On the study's bioinformatics: TCR reads were aligned to human V, D, J and C references and assembled into CDR3 clonotypes with MiXCR, including quality filtering and error correction. Clonotype counts and gene usage diversity were analyzed with the tcR package in R. Raw mapping reads were checked after the RNA-seq reads had been mapped by STAR aligner version 2.5.3a onto the human GRCh37 genome. To test the effect of sequencing depth on detected clonotypes, IR-seq fastq files were randomly downsampled using Seqtk 1.3. TCRdb trimmed the raw reads at Q25, called clones with MiXCR and kept productive beta chains. Duplicate CDR3 protein sequences are folded into a single record with the most common DNA and genes. Clone size and V and J calls follow TCRdb, not the original study. The sample table shows 30,000 to 40,000 distinct CDR3 sequences, and approximately 12% are seen once. Approximately 37% of the sample belongs to the ten largest clones.

To note about this clonotype: Its antigen is still unknown. A clone one base away is much larger, so this may be a read error. This is likely a read error, given that the CDR3 carries no conserved phenylalanine or tryptophan at its end.

Based on the germline V gene (reference sequence), the CDR1 and CDR2 sequences are MNHNY and SVGAGI. The CDR3 is 14 residues long, counting both termini. Left in the record is the CDR3 DNA by itself, 42 bases read in frame from the first base. V sheds 7 bases and J sheds 5 bases, leaving 14 bases between their ends. The V and J genes are TRBV6-6 and TRBJ2-2; the D gene is not confidently resolved. The clonotype originates from a donor at least 40 years old with multiple myeloma. The sample taken for sequencing was a population of CD138-negative cells sorted from bone marrow. Explained via the paper, the cell subset or site label denotes: bone marrow mononuclear cells depleted of CD138+ plasma/myeloma cells by negative magnetic selection. CDR3 reads: CASKSVQETGELFS. The nucleotides are TGTGCCAGCAAAAGTGTTCAAGAAACCGGGGAGCTGTTTTCT.